Listed below are T cell receptor beta chains from one sample, sequenced in a study of neurological immune-mediated disorders. TCRdb re-analysed the 5' RACE reads in MiXCR, keeping a single row per CDR3 protein. The top ten clones hold 5.6% of a sample with about 70,000 distinct CDR3 sequences, about 5% of them seen once. The specimen was PBMCs. These receptors were taken from a human donor with multiple sclerosis. The donor label of this sample is uncertain. Both conserved end residues are part of each CDR3. D genes are given only for firm matches. Rows give clone size only sometimes, using once, few, many, or a class for an expanded clone.

clone_size d_call j_call v_call cdr3_aa cdr3_nt
many - TRBJ2-7 TRBV6-5 CASRLSRYRTPGYEQYF TGTGCCAGCAGACTTAGCCGTTACAGGACCCCAGGGTACGAGCAGTACTTC
- - TRBJ2-3 TRBV12-3/TRBV12-4 CASSLGAEDTQYF TGTGCCAGCAGTTTAGGGGCGGAGGATACGCAGTATTTT
many - TRBJ1-4 TRBV5-5 CASSLDAGEVEKLFF TGTGCCAGCAGCTTGGATGCAGGGGAGGTTGAAAAACTGTTTTTT
many - TRBJ2-2 TRBV10-3 CAIASDRPNTGELFF TGTGCCATCGCATCCGACAGACCGAACACCGGGGAGCTGTTTTTT
many TRBD2 TRBJ2-3 TRBV20-1 CSARVPLAGEEYF TGCAGTGCTAGAGTCCCACTAGCGGGGGAGGAGTATTTT
many - TRBJ2-1 TRBV20-1 CSARNWGNVGRNEQFF TGCAGTGCTAGAAACTGGGGGAACGTGGGTAGGAATGAGCAGTTCTTC
many TRBD1 TRBJ1-1 TRBV5-1 CASSSTGVNTEAFF TGCGCCAGCAGTTCGACAGGGGTTAACACTGAAGCTTTCTTT
few - TRBJ2-3 TRBV5-1 CASSFVTSSTDTQYF TGCGCCAGCAGCTTCGTGACTTCTAGCACAGATACGCAGTATTTT
many - TRBJ1-1 TRBV6-6 CASSYSSSGRETEAFF TGTGCCAGCAGTTACTCGTCGTCCGGCAGGGAGACTGAAGCTTTCTTT
many - TRBJ1-1 TRBV5-1 CASSLEKLGNTEAFF TGCGCCAGCAGCTTGGAAAAGTTAGGGAACACTGAAGCTTTCTTT
many TRBD1 TRBJ1-1 TRBV14 CASSQWTGLSSEAFF TGTGCCAGCAGCCAATGGACAGGGTTGAGCTCTGAAGCTTTCTTT
many - TRBJ2-1 TRBV7-9 CASSLEGGPTYNEQFF TGTGCCAGCAGCTTAGAAGGGGGGCCCACCTACAATGAGCAGTTCTTC
many - TRBJ2-2 TRBV7-8 CASSLPMYTGELFF TGTGCCAGCAGTCTCCCAATGTACACCGGGGAGCTGTTTTTT
many - TRBJ1-2 TRBV2 CASSDSPGANYGYTF TGTGCCAGCAGCGATTCCCCAGGGGCTAACTATGGCTACACCTTC
many - TRBJ1-5 TRBV6-5 CASSAGAPNQPQHF TGTGCCAGCAGCGCCGGGGCCCCAAATCAGCCCCAGCATTTT
medium-sized TRBD2 TRBJ2-4 TRBV12-3/TRBV12-4 CASSLTSGGNIQYF TGTGCCAGCAGTTTAACGTCGGGGGGAAACATTCAGTACTTC
many - TRBJ2-7 TRBV12-3/TRBV12-4 CASSSTVSSYEQYF TGTGCCAGCAGTTCAACGGTGAGCTCCTACGAGCAGTACTTC
many TRBD2 TRBJ2-1 TRBV20-1 CSARDDGGGSYNEQFF TGCAGTGCTAGAGATGACGGGGGGGGATCATACAATGAGCAGTTCTTC
many TRBD2 TRBJ2-3 TRBV20-1 CSGGGVGTDTQYF TGCAGTGGCGGGGGGGTGGGCACAGATACGCAGTATTTT
many - TRBJ1-1 TRBV24-1 CATSDLPRLNTEAFF TGTGCCACCAGTGATTTGCCCCGACTGAACACTGAAGCTTTCTTT
many - TRBJ2-5 TRBV20-1 CSAINSGSTQETQYF TGCAGTGCTATAAACTCTGGCTCAACACAAGAGACCCAGTACTTC
many - TRBJ2-1 TRBV18 CASSPTMGSPEQFF TGTGCCAGCTCACCTACGATGGGCTCGCCTGAGCAGTTCTTC